This T cell receptor beta chain was documented in a study of blood T cell repertoires in COVID-19. Sequencing was performed with immunoSEQ multiplex PCR; in TCRdb, only in-frame clones are kept and a portion is missing. The sample yields about 250,000 clones, about 79% seen once. The TCR originated in a man older than 75 with acute or convalescent COVID-19. The sequencing input was peripheral blood.

The chain's CDR3 is CASSEEGLYTGELFF. For the CDR3, the DNA is TGTGCCAGCAGTGAAGAGGGACTCTACACCGGGGAGCTGTTTTTT. The V call is TRBV2, the J call TRBJ2-2; tentatively, D is TRBD2 (6 bases). Germline CDR1 is SNHLY and CDR2 is FYNNEI. The CDR3 runs 15 residues. The ends were cut back, 1 base at V and 3 bases at J, with 9 bases in the middle.